The clone carrying this T cell receptor (beta chain) was recorded once. The antigen is not known. Profiling relied on immunoSEQ multiplex PCR, and the TCRdb table lists in-frame clones only, not all of them. This sample has 1.5 million to 2.5 million clones, with about 94% found just once. Between the trimmed V and J ends, which lost 5 bases and 0 bases, there was a span of 7 bases. Germline V gene sequence: CDR1 WNHNN, CDR2 SYGVQD (reference sequence). The CDR3 contains 13 residues. CD45RO-negative CD8 cells positively selected for CCR7 made up the naive population, which excluded terminally differentiated effector memory CD45RA+ cells. The data derive from a study of shared clonotypes between healthy human individuals. Whole-study findings and limits: Large depth notwithstanding, sorted-subset sequencing proved incomplete by rarefaction. Unshared clonotypes carried lower generation probabilities than those common to all four donors. Of the naive CD4 clonotypes, approximately 5% were shared across several donors.

V and J are TRBV10-1 and TRBJ1-1; D is unresolved. Sequenced input: naive CD8+ T cells sorted from blood. The source of this sequence is a man aged 18 to 35 in good health. The CDR3 sequence is CASSPTVNTEAFF. The CDR3, as DNA: TGCGCCAGCAGTCCTACAGTGAACACTGAAGCTTTCTTT.